The T cell receptor beta chain described here comes from a study of human T cells and chemical hapten exposure. Time point here: pre-sensitization, week 0. The treatment: therapeutic diphenylcyclopropenone sensitization with weekly scalp DPC. V lost 2 bases and J lost 4, with 8 bases in between. The CDR3 runs to 13 residues. Germline CDR1 MDHEN, CDR2 SYDVKM. This clonotype occurred a few times. TCRdb used MiXCR to reprocess the RACE reads, holding one entry per CDR3 protein. The sample shows tens of thousands of distinct CDR3 sequences, over 8% of them seen only once. This TCR was recovered from a woman aged 40 to 50 with alopecia areata. Some clones in this sample may be carry-over from other donors' samples. V usage is TRBV28 and J usage is TRBJ1-1; D is undetermined. Sequenced here: whole blood, sampled in connection with sensitization to the hapten diphenylcyclopropenone (DPC). The CDR3: CASSLEVSTEAFF. The CDR3 DNA reads as TGTGCCAGCAGTTTAGAGGTATCCACTGAAGCTTTCTTT.